This T cell receptor beta chain was sequenced in a study of blood T cells in healthy people across ages. For the second PCR, which ran for about 6 to 11 cycles, a sample-barcoded 5' primer and a J-beta primer mix were used. MiXCR was run by TCRdb on the 5' RACE reads, yielding one entry per CDR3 protein. The data show nearly 1 million distinct CDR3 sequences, roughly 50% seen once. The CDR3 extends over 15 amino acids. Looked up from germline, CDR1 is MNHEY and CDR2 is SVGEGT. Losses at the gene ends were 6 bases for V and 6 bases for J; bases not matched to a gene: 11. A single count supports this clonotype.

V is TRBV6-2 or TRBV6-3 and J is TRBJ1-2; 9 bases line up with TRBD1. The source of this sequence is a woman aged 60 to 75 in good health. Sequencing was performed on blood. The CDR3 region is CASRRTGTGRDGYTF. CDR3 DNA sequence: TGTGCCAGCAGGAGGACCGGGACAGGGCGCGATGGCTACACCTTC.